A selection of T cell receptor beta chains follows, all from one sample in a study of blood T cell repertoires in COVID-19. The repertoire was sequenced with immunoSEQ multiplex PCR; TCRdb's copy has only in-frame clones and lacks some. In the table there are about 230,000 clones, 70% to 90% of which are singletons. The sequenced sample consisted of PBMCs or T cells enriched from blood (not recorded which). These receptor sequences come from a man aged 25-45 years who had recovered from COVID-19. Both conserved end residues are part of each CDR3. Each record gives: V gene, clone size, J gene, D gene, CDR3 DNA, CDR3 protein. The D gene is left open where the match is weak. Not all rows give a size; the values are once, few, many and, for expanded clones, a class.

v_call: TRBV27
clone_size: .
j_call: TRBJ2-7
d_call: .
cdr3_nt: TGTGCCAGCAGTTTATGGCGGGGAAACTACGAGCAGTACTTC
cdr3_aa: CASSLWRGNYEQYF

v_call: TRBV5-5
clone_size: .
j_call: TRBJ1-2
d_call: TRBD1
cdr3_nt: TGTGCCAGCAGCTCTTATGCCCCGGGACAGGGGGCGGGTGGCTACACCTTC
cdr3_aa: CASSSYAPGQGAGGYTF

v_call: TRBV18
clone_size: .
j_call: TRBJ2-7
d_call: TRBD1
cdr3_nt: TGTGCCAGCTCACCTCAACCCGGGACAGGGTTTGGGTACGAGCAGTACTTC
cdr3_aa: CASSPQPGTGFGYEQYF

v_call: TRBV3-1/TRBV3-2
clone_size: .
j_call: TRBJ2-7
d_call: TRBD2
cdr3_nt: TGTGCCAGCACCCAAGCGGGAGGTCCCCCCCACGAGCAGTACTTC
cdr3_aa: CASTQAGGPPHEQYF

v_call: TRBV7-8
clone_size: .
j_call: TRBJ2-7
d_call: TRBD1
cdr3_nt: TGTGCCAGCAGCTTAAGAGGGTCCGGGGACAGGCTCAACGAGCAGTACTTC
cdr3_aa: CASSLRGSGDRLNEQYF

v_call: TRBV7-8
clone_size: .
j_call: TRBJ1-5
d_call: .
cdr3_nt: TGTGCCAGCAGCTTAGCGGGTCCCAGGTTATATAGCAATCAGCCCCAGCATTTT
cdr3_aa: CASSLAGPRLYSNQPQHF

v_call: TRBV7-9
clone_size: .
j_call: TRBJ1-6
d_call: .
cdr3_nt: TGTGCCAGCAGCTTAGTCTATGGCAGGGGCAATTCACCCCTCCACTTT
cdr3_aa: CASSLVYGRGNSPLHF

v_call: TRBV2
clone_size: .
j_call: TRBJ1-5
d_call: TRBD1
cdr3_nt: TGTGCCAGCAGGTTAATAACCTCGGGACAGGGAGAACATTTT
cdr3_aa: CASRLITSGQGEHF

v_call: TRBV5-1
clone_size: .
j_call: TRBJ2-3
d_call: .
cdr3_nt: TGCGCCAGCAGCTTGTTAGTTTCAGATACGCAGTATTTT
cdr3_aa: CASSLLVSDTQYF

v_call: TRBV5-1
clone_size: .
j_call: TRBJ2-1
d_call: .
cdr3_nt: TGCGCCAGCAGCTTGGAAGCGAATTCCTACAATGAGCAGTTCTTC
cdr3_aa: CASSLEANSYNEQFF

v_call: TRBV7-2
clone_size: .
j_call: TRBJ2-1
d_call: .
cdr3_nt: TGTGCCAGCAGCCCGGACTTGCTCGAGCAGTTCTTC
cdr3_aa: CASSPDLLEQFF

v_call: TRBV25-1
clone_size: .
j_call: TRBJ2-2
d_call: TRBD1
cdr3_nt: TGTGCCAGCAGTGATAAACAGGGGGCGAGCGGGGAGCTGTTTTTT
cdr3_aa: CASSDKQGASGELFF

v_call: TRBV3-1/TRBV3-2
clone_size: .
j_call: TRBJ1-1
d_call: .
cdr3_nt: TGTGCCAGCAGCCAAGCGGGGGGAAACACTGAAGCTTTCTTT
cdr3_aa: CASSQAGGNTEAFF

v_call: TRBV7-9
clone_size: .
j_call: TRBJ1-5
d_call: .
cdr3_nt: TGTGCCAGCAGCTTGACTGAGGGGGTAATCGGCAATCAGCCCCAGCATTTT
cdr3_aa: CASSLTEGVIGNQPQHF

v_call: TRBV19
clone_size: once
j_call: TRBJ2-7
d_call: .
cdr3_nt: TGTGCCAGTAGTGCCAGGGCTCCCTCCTACGAGCAGTACTTC
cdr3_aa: CASSARAPSYEQYF

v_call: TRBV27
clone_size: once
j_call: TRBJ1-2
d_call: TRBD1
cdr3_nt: TGTGCCAGCAGACTCAGACAGGGGGATGGCTACACCTTC
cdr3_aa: CASRLRQGDGYTF

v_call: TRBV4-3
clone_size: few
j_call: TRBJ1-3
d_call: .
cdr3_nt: TGCGCCAGCAGCGCATCCCGTGCAGACTACTCTGGAAACACCATATATTTT
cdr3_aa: CASSASRADYSGNTIYF

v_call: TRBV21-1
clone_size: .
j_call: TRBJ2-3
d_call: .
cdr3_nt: TGTGCCAGCAGCAAAGAACGGGACTCCGAAAACTCAGATACGCAGTATTTT
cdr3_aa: CASSKERDSENSDTQYF

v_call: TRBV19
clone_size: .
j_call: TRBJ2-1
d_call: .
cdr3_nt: TGTGCCAGTAGGGACTTAGCCTACAATGAGCAGTTCTTC
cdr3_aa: CASRDLAYNEQFF

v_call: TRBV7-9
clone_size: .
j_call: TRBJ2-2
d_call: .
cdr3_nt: TGTGCCAGCTCATTAATACTAATTGGGACCGGGGAGCTGTTTTTT
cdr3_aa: CASSLILIGTGELFF

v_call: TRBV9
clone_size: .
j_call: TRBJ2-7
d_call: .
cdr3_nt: TGTGCCAGCAGCCGCAACGTAGCGGCCCACTACGAGCAGTACTTC
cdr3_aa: CASSRNVAAHYEQYF

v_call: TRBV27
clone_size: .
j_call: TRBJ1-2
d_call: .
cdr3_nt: TGTGCCAGCAGTTTATTTGCGGGGGCAAGGGATGGCTACACCTTC
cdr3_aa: CASSLFAGARDGYTF

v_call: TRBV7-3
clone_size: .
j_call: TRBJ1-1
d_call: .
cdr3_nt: TGTGCCAGCAGCCGCGGACTGGACACTGAAGCTTTCTTT
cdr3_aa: CASSRGLDTEAFF

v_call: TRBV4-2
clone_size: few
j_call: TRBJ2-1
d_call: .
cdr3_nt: TGTGCCAGCAGCCAAGCGGGCAGGGTAGCTGAGCAGTTCTTC
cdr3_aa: CASSQAGRVAEQFF

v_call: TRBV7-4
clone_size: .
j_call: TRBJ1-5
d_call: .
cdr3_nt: TGCGCCACCCCCCACGCACACGGGGGGGGGAGCAATCAGCCCCAGCATTTT
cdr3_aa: CATPHAHGGGSNQPQHF

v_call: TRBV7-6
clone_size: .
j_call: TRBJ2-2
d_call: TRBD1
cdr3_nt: TGTGCCAGCAGCTCCGGGACAGGGAACACCGGGGAGCTGTTTTTT
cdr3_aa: CASSSGTGNTGELFF

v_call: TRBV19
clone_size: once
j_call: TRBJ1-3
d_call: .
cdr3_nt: TGTGCCAGTACGGAACAGGTCGGCTCTGGAAACACCATATATTTT
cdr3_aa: CASTEQVGSGNTIYF

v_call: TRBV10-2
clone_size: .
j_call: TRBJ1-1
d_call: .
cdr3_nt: TGCGCCAGCAGTGACCCTACAGGAATGAACACTGAAGCTTTCTTT
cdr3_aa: CASSDPTGMNTEAFF

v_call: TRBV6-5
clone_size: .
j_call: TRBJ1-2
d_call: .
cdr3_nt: TGTGCCAGCAGTTACTCAAGTTACTTATATGGCTACACCTTC
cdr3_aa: CASSYSSYLYGYTF

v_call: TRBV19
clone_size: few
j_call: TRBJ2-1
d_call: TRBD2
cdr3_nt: TGTGCCAGTAGCGCAAAACCGGGACTAGCGGGTTACAATGAGCAGTTCTTC
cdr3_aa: CASSAKPGLAGYNEQFF

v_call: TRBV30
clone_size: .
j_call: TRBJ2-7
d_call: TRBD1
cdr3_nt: TGTGCCTGGGCGGGACAGGGGATAACTCGGCAGTACTTC
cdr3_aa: CAWAGQGITRQYF

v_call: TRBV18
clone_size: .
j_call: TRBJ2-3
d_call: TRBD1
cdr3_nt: TGTGCCAGCTTTAAAGACAGGGCAGATACGCAGTATTTT
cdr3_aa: CASFKDRADTQYF

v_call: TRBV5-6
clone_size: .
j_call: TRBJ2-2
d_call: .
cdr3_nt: TGTGCCAGCAGCTTCCTTACGAACACCGGGGAGCTGTTTTTT
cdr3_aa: CASSFLTNTGELFF

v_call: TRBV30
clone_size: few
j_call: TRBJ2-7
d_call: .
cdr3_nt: TGTGCCTGTCGATGGGGGGGCAGATCCTACGAGCAGTACTTC
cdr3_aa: CACRWGGRSYEQYF

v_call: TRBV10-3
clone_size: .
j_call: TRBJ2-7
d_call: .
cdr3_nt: TGTGCCATCACGAGCAGCGCCACGAGCTCCTACGAGCAGTACTTC
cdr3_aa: CAITSSATSSYEQYF

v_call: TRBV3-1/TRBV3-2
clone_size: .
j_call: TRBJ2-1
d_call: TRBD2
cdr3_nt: TGTGCCAGCAGCCAAGTACCAATAGCGGGGTCCTACAATGAGCAGTTCTTC
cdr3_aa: CASSQVPIAGSYNEQFF

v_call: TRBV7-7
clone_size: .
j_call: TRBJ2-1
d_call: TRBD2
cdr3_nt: TGTGCCAGCAGCTCCGGACTAGGAAAGGGTCAGGAGCAGTTCTTC
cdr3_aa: CASSSGLGKGQEQFF

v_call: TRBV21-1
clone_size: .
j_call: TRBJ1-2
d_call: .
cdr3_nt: TGTGCCAGCAGCAAACTAATAATTAGGGACAGGGTTCTTTGTGGCTACACCTTC
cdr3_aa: CASSKLIIRDRVLCGYTF

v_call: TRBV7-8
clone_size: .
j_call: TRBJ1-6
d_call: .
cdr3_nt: TGTGCCAGCAGCCCCAGGGTTTCCTATAATTCACCCCTCCACTTT
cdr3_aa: CASSPRVSYNSPLHF

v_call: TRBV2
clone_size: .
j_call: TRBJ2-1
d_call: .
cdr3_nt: TGTGCCAGCAGTGACGGCTACAATGAGCAGTTCTTC
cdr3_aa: CASSDGYNEQFF

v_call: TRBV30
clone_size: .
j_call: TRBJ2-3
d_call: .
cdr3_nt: TGTGCCTGGAGTGTACAGGAGAACACAGATACGCAGTATTTT
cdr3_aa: CAWSVQENTDTQYF

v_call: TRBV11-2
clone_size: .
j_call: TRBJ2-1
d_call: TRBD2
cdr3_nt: TGTGCCAGCAGCACCGGACTAGCGAATGAGCAGTTCTTC
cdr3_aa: CASSTGLANEQFF

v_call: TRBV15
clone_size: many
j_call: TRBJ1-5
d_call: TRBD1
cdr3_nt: TGTGCCACCAGCAGGGGGACAGCCGAAAATCAGCCCCAGCATTTT
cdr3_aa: CATSRGTAENQPQHF

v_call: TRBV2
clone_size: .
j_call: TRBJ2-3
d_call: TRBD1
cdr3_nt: TGTGCCAGCAGCCCACAGGGGTTCACAGATACGCAGTATTTT
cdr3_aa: CASSPQGFTDTQYF

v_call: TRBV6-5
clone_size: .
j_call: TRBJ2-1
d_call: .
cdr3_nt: TGTGCCAGCAGTTACTCGACAGCGCTTGGCTACAATGAGCAGTTCTTC
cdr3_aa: CASSYSTALGYNEQFF

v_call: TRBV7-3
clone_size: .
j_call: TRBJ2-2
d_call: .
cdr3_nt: TGTGCCAGCAGCTCCCTAGGCGTGACCGGGGAGCTGTTTTTT
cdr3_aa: CASSSLGVTGELFF

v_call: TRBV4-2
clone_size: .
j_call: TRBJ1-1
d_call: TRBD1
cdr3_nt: TGTGCCAGCAGCCAAGAACAGGGGGGGAGCACTGAAGCTTTCTTT
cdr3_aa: CASSQEQGGSTEAFF

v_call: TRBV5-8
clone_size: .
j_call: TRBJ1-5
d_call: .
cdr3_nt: TGTGCCAGCAGCTTGGGGGGAGCAAATCAGCCCCAGCATTTT
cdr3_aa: CASSLGGANQPQHF

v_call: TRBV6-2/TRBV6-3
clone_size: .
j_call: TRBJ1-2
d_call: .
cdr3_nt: TGTGCCAGCAGTTCATTAGGGACTCGGTATGGCTACACCTTC
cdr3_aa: CASSSLGTRYGYTF

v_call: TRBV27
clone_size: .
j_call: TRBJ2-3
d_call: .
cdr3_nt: TGTGCCAGCAGTCCCTCGCAACGGATAGCGGCGGGTCCAGATACGCAGTATTTT
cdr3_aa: CASSPSQRIAAGPDTQYF

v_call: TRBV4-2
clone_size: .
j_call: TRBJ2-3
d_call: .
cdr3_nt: TGTGCCAGCAGCCAAGAATTAACGGCTTATGGAGTTGCCCCTAGCACAGATACGCAGTATTTT
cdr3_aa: CASSQELTAYGVAPSTDTQYF

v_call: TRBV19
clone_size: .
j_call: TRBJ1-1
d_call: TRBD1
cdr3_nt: TGTGCCAGTAGCCATATAGGGCGGGTACAGGGGGCGGTGAACACTGAAGCTTTCTTT
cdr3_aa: CASSHIGRVQGAVNTEAFF